The clone carrying this T cell receptor beta chain was seen just once. Treatment meaning: oral pan-JAK inhibitor, 5-10 mg twice daily. The ends lost 5 bases at V and 5 bases at J; junction bases unmatched: 11. This CDR3 contains 15 residues. Germline-derived CDR1 and CDR2 are SGHVS and FNYEAQ. In each case, RNA was isolated and then reverse transcribed into cDNA as the sequencing template. TCRdb's copy holds only in-frame clones and misses some; the assay was immunoSEQ multiplex PCR. The data hold 120,000 to 150,000 clones, with roughly 80% observed a single time. This sample is drawn from a study of CD8+ T cells in alopecia areata.

The chain employs TRBV7-6 and TRBJ1-2; 7 nucleotides match TRBD1. The sequenced sample was CD8+ T cells sorted from blood, obtained at week 4, from a patient treated with tofacitinib. The sequence came from a human donor with alopecia areata. The CDR3 nucleotides read TGTGCCAGCAGCCCCCTCGGGGGACAGCAGTATGGCTACACCTTC. Its protein is CASSPLGGQQYGYTF.